The 10 T cell receptor beta chains in this list originate from one sample, sequenced in a study of blood T cell repertoires in COVID-19. Measured with immunoSEQ multiplex PCR; TCRdb has only the in-frame clones, and not every one. The sample lists 200,000 to 250,000 clones, approximately 86% occurring once. The sequenced material came from peripheral blood. The source of these receptors is a man aged 60-69 years with acute or convalescent COVID-19.

This clone was observed a single time. This chain joins TRBV6-2 or TRBV6-3 and TRBJ2-2; 7 nucleotides agree with TRBD1. In germline, CDR1 is MNHEY, CDR2 SVGEGT. J gave up 2 bases and V 5 bases, and 5 bases lay outside the gene matches. The CDR3 extends over 15 amino acids. CDR3 amino acids: CASSRNRGNTGELFF. The CDR3 DNA follows: TGTGCCAGCAGTCGGAACAGGGGAAACACCGGGGAGCTGTTTTTT.

J is TRBJ2-1 and V is TRBV6-2 or TRBV6-3, with 7 positions matching TRBD1. In germline, CDR1 is MNHEY, CDR2 SVGEGT. V dropped 6 bases and J dropped 2; count of bases not matched to a gene: 4. CDR3 length equals 14 residues. The CDR3 loop reads CASSDRVAYNEQFF. CDR3 DNA sequence: TGTGCCAGCAGCGACAGGGTAGCCTACAATGAGCAGTTCTTC.

This clone was counted a single time. V is TRBV19 and J is TRBJ2-5; possibly TRBD2 for D (7 bases). Germline CDR1 reads LNHDA; CDR2 reads SQIVND (reference sequence). The CDR3 is 17 amino acids. V was trimmed by 6 bases and J by 2 bases, leaving 22 bases between them. CDR3 in amino acids: CASSGRRSGGQQETQYF. CDR3 DNA: TGTGCCAGTAGCGGACGGAGGTCGGGGGGCCAGCAAGAGACCCAGTACTTC.

The chain uses TRBV29-1 and TRBJ1-1; D not certain. Germline values: CDR1 SQVTM, CDR2 ANQGSEA. Trimming pared 4 bases from V and 8 bases from J, leaving 11 bases between. This CDR3 is built from 11 residues. This chain's CDR3 is CSVGARPEAFF. The DNA for the CDR3 is TGCAGCGTTGGGGCCCGACCCGAAGCTTTCTTT.

This clone was seen a handful of times. The gene calls are TRBV28 and TRBJ1-1; TRBD1 agrees at 8 bases. Germline V CDR1 and CDR2: MDHEN, SYDVKM. This CDR3 comprises 14 residues. V lost 6 bases, J lost 2 bases, and 5 bases stayed unmatched. CDR3 in amino acids: CASRITGGNTEAFF. CDR3 nucleotides: TGTGCCAGCAGAATCACAGGGGGAAACACTGAAGCTTTCTTT.

The chain links TRBV30 to TRBJ2-1, with 7 nucleotides matching TRBD1. The CDR3 has 15 residues. Unmatched junction bases numbered 8, after V lost 0 bases and J lost 6 bases. CDR1 is GTSNPN, CDR2 SVGIG, per germline (reference sequence). Here the CDR3 DNA reads TGTGCCTGGAGTGTACTGAGACAGGGTCGCAATGAGCAGTTCTTC. Amino acids: CAWSVLRQGRNEQFF.

This clone was counted once. CDR3: CASSPDAGISPGELFF. The CDR3 coding sequence is TGTGCCAGCTCACCCGACGCCGGGATCAGCCCCGGGGAGCTGTTTTTT. J is TRBJ2-2 and V is TRBV18, with D possibly TRBD2 on 5 matching bases. Germline assignment: CDR1 KGHSH and CDR2 LQKENI. The CDR3 has 16 residues. V lost 3 bases to trimming and J lost 6 bases, with 17 bases between them.

V usage is TRBV5-8 and J usage is TRBJ1-4; D possibly corresponds to TRBD1 (5 bases). V was shortened by 4 bases and J by 0 bases, with 13 bases between the two germline ends. This CDR3 region has 16 residues. Germline V CDR1 and CDR2: SGHTS, YDEGEE. The CDR3 DNA reads TGTGCCAGCAGCGACGGACACCCAGCAACTAATGAAAAACTGTTTTTT. Its protein is CASSDGHPATNEKLFF.

This clone showed up just a few times. As DNA, the CDR3 is TGTGCCAGCAGCTTGGACAGGGGTAACTCACCCCTCCACTTT. This sequence encodes CASSLDRGNSPLHF. This chain links TRBV5-4 with TRBJ1-6; 7 bases match TRBD1. This CDR3 contains 14 residues. The V gene's germline CDR1 is SGHNT and CDR2 YYREEE (reference sequence). Trimming removed 0 bases from V and 10 bases from J; junction bases left unmatched: 4. The full variable domain, completed using reference TRBV5-4 and TRBJ1-6, is ETGVTQSPTHLIKTRGQQVTLRCSSQSGHNTVSWYQQALGQGPQFIFQYYREEENGRGNFPPRFSGLQFPNYSSELNVNALELDDSALYLCASSLDRGNSPLHFGNGTRLTVT.

This clone occurred a few times. The J gene is TRBJ1-6, the V gene TRBV28, with TRBD1 identical over 8 bases. The CDR3 is 14 residues long. Per the germline V gene, CDR1 is MDHEN and CDR2 is SYDVKM. The V and J ends lost 6 bases and 9 bases, in that order; junction bases with no gene match: 7. The CDR3 DNA reads TGTGCCAGCAGACCAGGACAGGGTAGTTCACCCCTCCACTTT. This codes for CASRPGQGSSPLHF.